This T cell receptor (beta chain) is drawn from a study of T cells after posttransplantation cyclophosphamide. Study-level points and caveats: Donor-recipient repertoire similarity was low at 1-2 months, rising over year one.

This CDR3 is 15 amino acids long. Germline assignment: CDR1 SGHDT and CDR2 YYEEEE. Assay: immunoSEQ multiplex PCR; the TCRdb copy retains only in-frame clones and omits some. The sample contains thousands of clones, roughly 69% of which appear only once. Busulfan-fludarabine conditioning, marrow transplant, and cyclophosphamide on days +3 and +4 were administered. This clone was counted a single time. Its antigen is unidentified. The TCR originated in a male patient aged 55 to 69 who received an allogeneic stem cell transplant from a related donor and was CMV-positive. Part of the T cells may come from the graft donor. The genes are TRBV5-6 and TRBJ2-3, with D maybe TRBD1 (5 bases). The J call is in doubt because the DNA end fits TRBJ1-5 better. This specimen was PBMCs, taken after allogeneic stem cell transplant with posttransplant cyclophosphamide. Written as DNA, the CDR3 is TGTGCCAGCAGCAGGTGGGGGGGGTTGGGAGATACGCAGCATTTT. It is translated as CASSRWGGLGDTQHF.